This T cell receptor beta chain was documented in a study of STAT5B mutations in CD4+ large granular lymphocyte leukemia. The CDR3 extends over 16 amino acids. With V trimmed by 5 bases and J by 1 base, 9 bases remained unmatched. CDR1 and CDR2 from the germline V gene are SGHNT and YENEEA. Generated by immunoSEQ multiplex PCR, the TCRdb table keeps only in-frame clones and is missing some. The profile shows about 8,200 clones, roughly 91% of them singletons. The sequence was collected from a woman between 65 and 79 years old with CD4+ T-cell large granular lymphocyte leukemia. The rearrangement uses TRBV11-3 and TRBJ2-3, with 7 positions matching TRBD1. The material sequenced was PBMCs. The CDR3 spells CASSPQGPLGTDTQYF. The CDR3 coding sequence is TGTGCCAGCAGCCCACAGGGGCCGCTAGGCACAGATACGCAGTATTTT.